This T cell receptor beta chain was retrieved from a study of blood T cell repertoires in COVID-19. Source study methods: It was from reference gene primer amplification that nucleated cell counts were estimated. Some clones are missing from TCRdb's copy, which holds only in-frame ones; the method was immunoSEQ multiplex PCR. V and J calls and clone size are as listed in that table; D and trimming were resolved from the DNA. This table holds more than 350,000 clones, about 86% found once. Researchers sorted participants into cohorts using their self-reported clinical history. This sequence originates from a woman aged 50 to 60 who had recovered from COVID-19. The material sequenced was PBMCs or T cells enriched from blood (not recorded which).

The CDR3 protein is CASSQSETGSYEQYF. The DNA for the CDR3 is TGCGCCAGCAGTCAATCCGAAACAGGGTCCTACGAGCAGTACTTC. This chain uses TRBV23-1 with TRBJ2-7; TRBD1 is a possible D gene (6 bases). TRBV23-1 is an ORF; its function is uncertain. The CDR3 covers 15 residues. V was shortened by 0 bases and J by 1 base, with 10 bases between the two germline ends.